A single TCR beta chain is shown here with its context. Profiled with immunoSEQ multiplex PCR; TCRdb holds only in-frame clones, not every one. The sample holds fewer than 100,000 clones, 70% to 90% seen once. V was pared by 5 bases and J by 8 bases, with 11 bases of the junction left unmatched. Germline CDR1 is LNHDA and CDR2 is SQIVND (reference sequence). CDR3 size: 15 residues. This sample was included in a study of OX40 agonist ivuxolimab in advanced cancers. Study-level background: Previous treatment with anti-PD-1, anti-PD-L1 or anti-CTLA-4 therapy was allowed; 40% had received some.

The sample here was CD4+ or CD8+ T cells sorted from blood, taken in a trial of the OX40 agonist ivuxolimab. The clonotype originates from an adult with an advanced solid tumor such as melanoma, head and neck, liver or kidney cancer. The V call is TRBV19, the J call TRBJ1-1; 10 positions agree with TRBD1. This CDR3 reads CASSVRQGAPGEAFF. In nucleotides, the CDR3 is TGTGCCAGTAGTGTCAGACAGGGGGCCCCGGGGGAAGCTTTCTTT. The variable domain in full, completed from reference TRBV19 and TRBJ1-1, reads DGGITQSPKYLFRKEGQNVTLSCEQNLNHDAMYWYRQDPGQGLRLIYYSQIVNDFQKGDIAEGYSVSREKKESFPLTVTSAQKNPTAFYLCASSVRQGAPGEAFFGQGTRLTVV.